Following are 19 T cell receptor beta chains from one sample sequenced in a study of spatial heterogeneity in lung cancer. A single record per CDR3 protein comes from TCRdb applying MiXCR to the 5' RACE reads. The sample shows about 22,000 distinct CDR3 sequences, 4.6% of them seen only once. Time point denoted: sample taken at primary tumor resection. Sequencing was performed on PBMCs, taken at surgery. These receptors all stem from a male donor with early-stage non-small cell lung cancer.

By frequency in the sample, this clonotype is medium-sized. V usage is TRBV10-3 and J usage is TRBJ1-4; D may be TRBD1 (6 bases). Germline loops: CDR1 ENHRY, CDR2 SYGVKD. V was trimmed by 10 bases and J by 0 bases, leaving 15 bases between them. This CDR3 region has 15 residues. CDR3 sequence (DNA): TGTGCCACGGGAGGACAGACCACAACTAATGAAAAACTGTTTTTT. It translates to CATGGQTTTNEKLFF.

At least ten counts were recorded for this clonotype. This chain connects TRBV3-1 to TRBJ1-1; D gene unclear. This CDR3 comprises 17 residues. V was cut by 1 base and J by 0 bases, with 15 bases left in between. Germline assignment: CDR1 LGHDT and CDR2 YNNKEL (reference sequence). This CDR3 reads CASSQVVTSGLNTEAFF. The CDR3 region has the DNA TGTGCCAGCAGCCAAGTGGTGACCAGCGGGCTGAACACTGAAGCTTTCTTT.

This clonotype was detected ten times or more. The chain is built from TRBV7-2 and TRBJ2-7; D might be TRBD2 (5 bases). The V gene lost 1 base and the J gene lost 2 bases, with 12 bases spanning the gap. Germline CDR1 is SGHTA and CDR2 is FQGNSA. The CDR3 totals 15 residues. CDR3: CASSLGGGVAYEQYF. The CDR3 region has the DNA TGTGCCAGCAGCTTAGGAGGAGGAGTCGCCTACGAGCAGTACTTC.

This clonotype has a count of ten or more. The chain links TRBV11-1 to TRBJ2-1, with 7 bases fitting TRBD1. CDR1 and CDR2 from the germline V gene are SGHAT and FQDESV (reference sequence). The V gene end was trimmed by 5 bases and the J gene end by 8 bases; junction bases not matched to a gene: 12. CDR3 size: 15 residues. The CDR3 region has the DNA TGTGCCAGCAGCAGCACCTCGGGACAGAAACATGAGCAGTTCTTC. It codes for CASSSTSGQKHEQFF.

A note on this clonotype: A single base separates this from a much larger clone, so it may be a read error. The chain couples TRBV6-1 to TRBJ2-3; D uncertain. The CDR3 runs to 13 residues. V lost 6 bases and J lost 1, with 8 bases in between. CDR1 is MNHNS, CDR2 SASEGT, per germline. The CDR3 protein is CASSQVRTDTQYF. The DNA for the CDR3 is TGTGCCAGCAGCCAGGTTCGCACAGATACGCAGTATTTT.

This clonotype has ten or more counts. The CDR3 region has the DNA TGTGCCAGCAATCCAGGGGTCCCGAACACTGAAGCTTTCTTT. Its protein product is CASNPGVPNTEAFF. The chain has TRBV12-3 or TRBV12-4 and TRBJ1-1; D possibly corresponds to TRBD1 (6 bases). This CDR3 comprises 14 residues. V dropped 7 bases and J dropped 1 base, with 13 bases sitting between them.

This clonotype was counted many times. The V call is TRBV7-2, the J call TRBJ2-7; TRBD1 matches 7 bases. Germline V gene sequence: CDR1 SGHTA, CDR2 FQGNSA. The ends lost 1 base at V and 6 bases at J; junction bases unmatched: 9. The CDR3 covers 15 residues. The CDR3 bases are TGTGCCAGCAGCTTAGATATAAACAGGGGACGCGAGCAGTACTTC. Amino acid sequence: CASSLDINRGREQYF.

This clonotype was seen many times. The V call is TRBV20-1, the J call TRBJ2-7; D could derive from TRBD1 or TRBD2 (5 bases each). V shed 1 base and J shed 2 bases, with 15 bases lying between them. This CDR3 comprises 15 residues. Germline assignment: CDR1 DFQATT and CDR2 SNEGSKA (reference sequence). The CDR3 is CSARGSDGGPYEQYF. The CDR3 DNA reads TGCAGTGCTAGAGGGAGTGATGGGGGTCCCTACGAGCAGTACTTC.

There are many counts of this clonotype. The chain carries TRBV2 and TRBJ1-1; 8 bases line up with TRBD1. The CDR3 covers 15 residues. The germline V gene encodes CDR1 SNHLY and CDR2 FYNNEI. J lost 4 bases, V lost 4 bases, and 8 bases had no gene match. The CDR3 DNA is TGTGCCAGCAGTGGAGACCAGGGGGCTATCACTGAAGCTTTCTTT. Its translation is CASSGDQGAITEAFF.

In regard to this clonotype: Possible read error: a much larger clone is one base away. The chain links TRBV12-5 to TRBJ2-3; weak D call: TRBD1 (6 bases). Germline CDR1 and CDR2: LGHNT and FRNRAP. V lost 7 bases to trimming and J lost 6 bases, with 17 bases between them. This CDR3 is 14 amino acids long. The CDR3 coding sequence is TGTGCTAGTGCCACAGGGACCTCGTGGGATACGCAGTATTTT. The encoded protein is CASATGTSWDTQYF. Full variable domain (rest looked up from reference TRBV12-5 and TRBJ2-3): DARVTQTPRHKVTEMGQEVTMRCQPILGHNTVFWYRQTMMQGLELLAYFRNRAPLDDSGMPKDRFSAEMPDATLATLKIQPSEPRDSAVYFCASATGTSWDTQYFGPGTRLTVL.

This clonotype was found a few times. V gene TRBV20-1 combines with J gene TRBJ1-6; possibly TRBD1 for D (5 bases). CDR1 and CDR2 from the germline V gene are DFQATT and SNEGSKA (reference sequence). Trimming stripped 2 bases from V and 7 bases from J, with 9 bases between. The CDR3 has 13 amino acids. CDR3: CSARKTANSPLHF. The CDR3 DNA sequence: TGCAGTGCTAGAAAGACAGCGAATTCACCCCTCCACTTT.

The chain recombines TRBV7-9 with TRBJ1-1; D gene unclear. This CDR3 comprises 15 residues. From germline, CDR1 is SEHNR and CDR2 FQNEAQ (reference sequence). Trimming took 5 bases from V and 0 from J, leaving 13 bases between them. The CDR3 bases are TGTGCCAGCAGCCATCTAGGGTACATGAACACTGAAGCTTTCTTT. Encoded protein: CASSHLGYMNTEAFF.

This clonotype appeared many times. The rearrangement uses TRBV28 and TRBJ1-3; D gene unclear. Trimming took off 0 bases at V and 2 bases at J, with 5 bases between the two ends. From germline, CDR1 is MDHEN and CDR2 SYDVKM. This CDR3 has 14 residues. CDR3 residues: CASSLWGAGNTIYF. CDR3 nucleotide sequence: TGTGCCAGCAGTTTATGGGGTGCTGGAAACACCATATATTTT.

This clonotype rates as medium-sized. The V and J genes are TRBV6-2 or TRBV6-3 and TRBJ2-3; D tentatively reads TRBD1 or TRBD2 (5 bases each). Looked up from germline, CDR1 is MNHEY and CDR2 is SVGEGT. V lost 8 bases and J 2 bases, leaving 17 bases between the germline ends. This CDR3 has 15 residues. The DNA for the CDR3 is TGTGCCAGCCGCCGTCTTGGGGGTGACACAGATACGCAGTATTTT. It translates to CASRRLGGDTDTQYF.

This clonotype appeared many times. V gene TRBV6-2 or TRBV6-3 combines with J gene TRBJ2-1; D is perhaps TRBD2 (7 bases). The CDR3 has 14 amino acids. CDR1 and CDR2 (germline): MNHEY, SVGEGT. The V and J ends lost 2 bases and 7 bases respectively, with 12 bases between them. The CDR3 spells CASSYGGAGNEQFF. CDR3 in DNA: TGTGCCAGCAGTTACGGGGGGGCAGGGAATGAGCAGTTCTTC.

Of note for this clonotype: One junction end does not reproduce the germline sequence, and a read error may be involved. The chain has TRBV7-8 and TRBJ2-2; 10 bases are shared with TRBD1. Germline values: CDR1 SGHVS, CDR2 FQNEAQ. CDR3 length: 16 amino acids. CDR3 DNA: TGTGCCAGCAGCTTTCTTGGGACAGGGGACACCGAGGAGCTGTTTTTT. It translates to CASSFLGTGDTEELFF.

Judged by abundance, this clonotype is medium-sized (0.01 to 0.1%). CDR3 in amino acids: CASSRDTQETQYF. In DNA, the CDR3 is TGTGCCAGCAGCCGTGACACACAAGAGACCCAGTACTTC. J is TRBJ2-5 and V is TRBV5-5; D remains ambiguous. Germline CDR1 is SGHKS and CDR2 is YYEKEE (reference sequence). The CDR3 runs 13 residues. Trimming took off 4 bases at V and 2 bases at J, with 9 bases between the two ends.

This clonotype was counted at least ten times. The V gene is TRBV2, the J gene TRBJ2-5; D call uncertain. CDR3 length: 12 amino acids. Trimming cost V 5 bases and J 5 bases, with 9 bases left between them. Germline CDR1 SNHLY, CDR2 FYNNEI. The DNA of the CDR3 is TGTGCCAGCAGTTACGCCTGGGAGACCCAGTACTTC. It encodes CASSYAWETQYF. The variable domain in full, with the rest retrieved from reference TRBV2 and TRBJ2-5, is EPEVTQTPSHQVTQMGQEVILRCVPISNHLYFYWYRQILGQKVEFLVSFYNNEISEKSEIFDDQFSVERPDGSNFTLKIRSTKLEDSAMYFCASSYAWETQYFGPGTRLLVL.

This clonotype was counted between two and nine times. CDR3 in amino acids: CASSLQGGRTDTQYF. The CDR3, as DNA: TGTGCCAGCAGTTTACAGGGGGGACGCACAGATACGCAGTATTTT. V is TRBV7-9 and J is TRBJ2-3, with 8 bases lining up with TRBD1. Germline CDR1 SEHNR, CDR2 FQNEAQ (reference sequence). The CDR3 covers 15 residues. V lost 6 bases to trimming and J lost 1 base; unmatched junction nucleotides: 6.